These 30 T cell receptor beta chains were sequenced from one sample in a study of blood T cell repertoires in COVID-19. Sequencing used immunoSEQ multiplex PCR; TCRdb keeps in-frame clones, though not all of them. The sample comprises under 95,000 clones, under 85% of which are singletons, and just over 3% rests with the top ten. The material sequenced was peripheral blood. The receptors were gathered from an elderly woman with COVID-19, enrolled during active disease.

V is TRBV20-1 and J is TRBJ2-2, with D maybe TRBD2 (6 bases). CDR1 DFQATT and CDR2 SNEGSKA come from the germline V gene (reference sequence). The CDR3 extends over 12 amino acids. V shed 3 bases and J shed 7 bases, with 9 bases lying between them. The CDR3 loop is CSASWGVGELFF. CDR3 DNA: TGCAGTGCTAGTTGGGGGGTCGGGGAGCTGTTTTTT.

The rearrangement uses TRBV19 and TRBJ2-2; D gene ambiguous. The CDR3 has 14 amino acids. V lost 3 bases, J lost 3 bases, and 8 bases lay in between. CDR1 LNHDA and CDR2 SQIVND come from the germline V gene (reference sequence). The CDR3 protein is CASSMNFYTGELFF. The CDR3 DNA is TGTGCCAGTAGTATGAACTTTTACACCGGGGAGCTGTTTTTT.

The chain links TRBV23-1 to TRBJ2-7, with 7 bases fitting TRBD1. TRBV23-1 is an ORF for which the function is uncertain. This CDR3 is 13 amino acids long. After removal of 7 bases from V and 6 bases from J, the junction contained 9 bases not matched to a gene. CDR3 in DNA: TGCGCCAGCACCGAAGGGGGCCCGGGCGAGCAGTACTTC. Protein sequence: CASTEGGPGEQYF.

The genes are TRBV6-5 and TRBJ2-2, with TRBD1 matching over 10 bases. This CDR3 is 15 amino acids long. From germline, CDR1 is MNHEY and CDR2 SVGAGI. The V and J ends lost 6 bases and 5 bases, in that order; junction bases with no gene match: 6. The CDR3 loop reads CASRTGTGETGELFF. The CDR3 DNA follows: TGTGCCAGCAGGACCGGGACAGGGGAAACCGGGGAGCTGTTTTTT.

This clone was seen just once. This chain connects TRBV6-2 or TRBV6-3 to TRBJ1-2; a weak D match, TRBD1 (5 bases). Per germline, CDR1 MNHEY and CDR2 SVGEGT. The V end lost 4 bases, the J end lost 3 bases, and 9 bases lay between the germline ends. The CDR3 totals 13 residues. Written as DNA, the CDR3 is TGTGCCAGCAGTTCCCTGACAGACTATGGCTACACCTTC. Protein sequence: CASSSLTDYGYTF.

In its sample, this clone was seen a few times. The chain employs TRBV3-1 (or the pseudogene TRBV3-2) and TRBJ2-5, with no clear D. The CDR3 sequence is 13 residues long. The V gene's germline CDR1 is LGHDT and CDR2 YNNKEL (reference sequence). V was shortened by 4 bases and J by 1 base, with 7 bases between the two germline ends. The CDR3 bases are TGTGCCAGCAGCCCCCCCTTCCAAGAGACCCAGTACTTC. It encodes CASSPPFQETQYF.

V usage is TRBV19 and J usage is TRBJ1-2; 7 bases line up with TRBD1. The V gene's germline CDR1 is LNHDA and CDR2 SQIVND (reference sequence). V shed 7 bases and J 2 bases; nucleotides not matched to a gene: 4. The CDR3 is made up of 13 amino acids. CDR3 sequence: CASTVTGNYGYTF. The CDR3 nucleotides read TGTGCCAGTACCGTGACAGGGAACTATGGCTACACCTTC.

V is TRBV5-4 and J is TRBJ2-1; 11 bases are shared with TRBD2. The length of the CDR3 is 14 residues. Germline CDR1 SGHNT, CDR2 YYREEE (reference sequence). V shed 1 base and J 10 bases; nucleotides not matched to a gene: 4. CDR3 protein: CASSLTSGRGEQFF. For the CDR3, the DNA is TGTGCCAGCAGCTTGACTAGCGGGAGAGGAGAGCAGTTCTTC.

The CDR3 nucleotides read TGCGCCAGCAGCTTGTCCGGGACAGGGGGCTACGAGCAGTACTTC. It encodes CASSLSGTGGYEQYF. The genes are TRBV5-1 and TRBJ2-7; 11 positions agree with TRBD1. Unmatched junction bases numbered 3, after V lost 1 base and J lost 3 bases. This CDR3 is 15 amino acids long. CDR1 is SGHRS, CDR2 YFSETQ, per germline.

The chain is built from TRBV10-3 and TRBJ2-5; 10 bases match TRBD1. V dropped 0 bases and J dropped 3; count of bases not matched to a gene: 7. Germline V gene data show CDR1 as ENHRY and CDR2 as SYGVKD. The CDR3 loop spans 17 amino acids. The CDR3 spells CAISESQGQGTKETQYF. For the CDR3, the DNA is TGTGCCATCAGTGAGTCCCAGGGACAGGGGACCAAAGAGACCCAGTACTTC.

This chain uses TRBV12-5 with TRBJ1-2; 10 positions match TRBD1. The CDR3 is 16 residues long. Looked up from germline, CDR1 is LGHNT and CDR2 is FRNRAP. The junction had 6 bases not matched to a gene; V was cut back by 1 base and J by 4 bases. The CDR3: CASGLETGGFVYGYTF. CDR3 in DNA: TGTGCTAGTGGTTTGGAGACAGGGGGCTTCGTCTATGGCTACACCTTC.

The chain uses TRBV5-1 and TRBJ2-7; tentative D call: TRBD1 (5 bases). Germline V gives CDR1 SGHRS, CDR2 YFSETQ. The V end was cut by 0 bases, the J end by 6 bases, with 10 bases between. The length of the CDR3 is 13 residues. CDR3 in DNA: TGCGCCAGCAGCTTGGCCAGGGTGGGCGAGCAGTACTTC. It yields the protein CASSLARVGEQYF.

The gene calls are TRBV7-2 and TRBJ2-7; TRBD2 matches at 11 bases. The V and J ends lost 1 base and 3 bases, in that order; junction bases with no gene match: 5. Germline CDR1 is SGHTA and CDR2 is FQGNSA. The CDR3 spans 16 residues. The CDR3 sequence is CASSLGVGLAVYEQYF. The CDR3 bases are TGTGCCAGCAGCTTAGGGGTGGGACTAGCGGTCTACGAGCAGTACTTC.

This clone was detected a few times. The V and J genes are TRBV2 and TRBJ2-7; 7 nucleotides align to TRBD2. CDR3 length: 14 residues. The V gene's germline CDR1 is SNHLY and CDR2 FYNNEI. The V and J ends lost 7 bases and 3 bases, in that order; junction bases with no gene match: 9. The DNA of the CDR3 is TGTGCCAGCACCTTTGACGGGGGGAGCTACGAGCAGTACTTC. Translated, it gives CASTFDGGSYEQYF.

Only a few counts were recorded for this clone. This rearrangement joins TRBV27 to TRBJ1-5, with 9 bases identical to TRBD1. The CDR3 contains 15 residues. Germline CDR1 MNHEY, CDR2 SMNVEV (reference sequence). V gave up 4 bases and J gave up 6 bases; unmatched junction bases: 7. The DNA of the CDR3 is TGTGCCAGCAGTTCCTTGGGACAGGGCGGTCAGCCCCAGCATTTT. Its translation: CASSSLGQGGQPQHF.

This rearrangement joins TRBV5-6 to TRBJ2-1, with TRBD2 identical over 7 bases. Trimming removed 1 base from V and 8 bases from J; junction bases left unmatched: 3. Germline V gene lookup returns CDR1 SGHDT and CDR2 YYEEEE. This CDR3 region has 13 residues. The DNA of the CDR3 is TGTGCCAGCAGCTTGCCCCGGGGGGATGAGCAGTTCTTC. Protein sequence: CASSLPRGDEQFF.

V and J are TRBV7-9 and TRBJ2-5; D is perhaps TRBD2 (6 bases). CDR1 is SEHNR, CDR2 FQNEAQ, per germline (reference sequence). Trimming removed 3 bases from V and 4 bases from J, with 9 bases in between. The CDR3 is 13 residues long. The CDR3 DNA follows: TGTGCCAGCAGCTTCCCCGGGAGAGAGACCCAGTACTTC. This encodes CASSFPGRETQYF.

The chain joins TRBV27 to TRBJ2-2, with 7 bases identical to TRBD1. The CDR3 runs 18 residues. With 5 bases clipped from V and 1 base from J, the junction kept 13 bases outside the gene matches. CDR1 and CDR2 (germline): MNHEY, SMNVEV (reference sequence). The CDR3 coding sequence is TGTGCCAGCAGTCCACGACGAAACAGGGGTGAGAACACCGGGGAGCTGTTTTTT. Translation: CASSPRRNRGENTGELFF.

This rearrangement joins TRBV5-1 to TRBJ2-3, with D perhaps TRBD1 (7 bases). V lost 4 bases, J lost 1 base, and 19 bases lay in between. CDR1 is SGHRS, CDR2 YFSETQ, per germline. There are 17 residues in the CDR3. CDR3 sequence: CASSPFPRGTGTDTQYF. In nucleotides, the CDR3 is TGCGCCAGCAGCCCCTTCCCCCGCGGGACAGGCACAGATACGCAGTATTTT.

The J gene is TRBJ2-3, the V gene TRBV18; the D gene is possibly TRBD1 (6 bases). CDR3 length: 16 amino acids. Trimming took off 6 bases at V and 0 bases at J, with 16 bases between the two ends. From germline, CDR1 is KGHSH and CDR2 LQKENI. Here the CDR3 DNA reads TGTGCCAGCTCTCATGGAACAGGGATCAGCACAGATACGCAGTATTTT. Translating it yields CASSHGTGISTDTQYF.

Note on this clone: One end of the junction does not line up with germline, which may come from a read error. The V and J genes are TRBV18 and TRBJ2-5; TRBD2 matches 9 bases. CDR3 length: 17 residues. In germline, CDR1 is KGHSH, CDR2 LQKENI. In nucleotides, the CDR3 is TGTGCCAGCTTAACCAGGGAACGAGCGGGAGGCAAAGAGACTCAGTACTTC. This codes for CASLTRERAGGKETQYF.

A single count supports this clone. This chain connects TRBV6-1 to TRBJ2-5, with unresolved D. CDR3 length: 13 residues. The V end was cut by 1 base, the J end by 1 base, with 4 bases between. Looked up from germline, CDR1 is MNHNS and CDR2 is SASEGT. CDR3 amino acids: CASSEGVQETQYF. The CDR3 DNA follows: TGTGCCAGCAGTGAAGGCGTCCAAGAGACCCAGTACTTC.

The CDR3 region has the DNA TGTGCCAGCAGTACGGGGACCCAGTACTTC. Its protein product is CASSTGTQYF. J is TRBJ2-5 and V is TRBV2; D not certain. This CDR3 has 10 residues. Germline-derived CDR1 and CDR2 are SNHLY and FYNNEI. The germline V and J ends were trimmed by 5 bases and 7 bases, with 5 bases remaining between them.

V and J are TRBV6-6 and TRBJ1-6; no clear D. The CDR3 runs 14 residues. The V gene's germline CDR1 is MNHNY and CDR2 SVGAGI (reference sequence). Between the trimmed V and J ends, which lost 0 bases and 9 bases, there was a span of 9 bases. The CDR3 spells CASSYSTGSSPLHF. As DNA, the CDR3 is TGTGCCAGCAGTTACTCGACCGGGAGTTCACCCCTCCACTTT.

The chain joins TRBV7-9 to TRBJ2-5, with D perhaps matching TRBD1 (5 bases). V lost 5 bases and J 1 base, leaving 8 bases between the germline ends. The CDR3 length is 13 residues. CDR1 is SEHNR, CDR2 FQNEAQ, per germline (reference sequence). The CDR3 here is CASSAGPQETQYF. The CDR3 nucleotides read TGTGCCAGCAGCGCAGGGCCCCAAGAGACCCAGTACTTC.

CDR3 DNA: TGTGCCATCAGCCAGATGCTCGGAGGACGGTCCTACAATGAGCAGTTCTTC. Its protein product is CAISQMLGGRSYNEQFF. The V call is TRBV10-3, the J call TRBJ2-1; possible D gene TRBD2, 5 bases. V was trimmed by 6 bases and J by 1 base, leaving 19 bases between them. Germline V gives CDR1 ENHRY, CDR2 SYGVKD. There are 17 residues in the CDR3.

The chain recombines TRBV7-9 with TRBJ2-5; 13 nucleotides align to TRBD2. The CDR3 runs 15 residues. V trimming: 3 bases; J trimming: 7 bases; junction bases outside the gene matches: 5. Germline lookup yields CDR1 SEHNR and CDR2 FQNEAQ (reference sequence). The CDR3 protein is CASSFGLAGVSTQYF. In DNA form, the CDR3 reads TGTGCCAGCAGCTTTGGACTAGCGGGGGTTTCGACCCAGTACTTC.

The chain carries TRBV5-4 and TRBJ1-1; no definite D call. V was shortened by 4 bases and J by 0 bases, with 13 bases between the two germline ends. This CDR3 has 15 amino acids. Germline CDR1 reads SGHNT; CDR2 reads YYREEE (reference sequence). The DNA for the CDR3 is TGTGCCAGCAGCGGGCACAGCGGCATGAACACTGAAGCTTTCTTT. Protein sequence: CASSGHSGMNTEAFF.

This clone has only one observation. CDR3 sequence reads: CASSPESDTQYF. In DNA form, the CDR3 reads TGTGCCAGCTCCCCCGAGTCGGATACGCAGTATTTT. The chain is built from TRBV18 and TRBJ2-3; D remains ambiguous. This CDR3 comprises 12 residues. V was cut by 6 bases and J by 6 bases, with 10 bases left in between. Germline-derived CDR1 and CDR2 are KGHSH and LQKENI.

This clone showed up just once. The chain uses TRBV5-4 and TRBJ2-5, with 9 nucleotides matching TRBD2. Germline values: CDR1 SGHNT, CDR2 YYREEE (reference sequence). The CDR3 has 17 residues. Unmatched junction bases numbered 13, after V lost 0 bases and J lost 7 bases. CDR3 sequence (DNA): TGTGCCAGCAGCTTGGGGGGAGCGGGAGGACCTTCCGGGACCCAGTACTTC. Its translation: CASSLGGAGGPSGTQYF.